This T cell receptor beta chain is from a study of glioma-infiltrating T cells. Study-level findings and limits: Very few CDR3 sequences were shared between tissue and blood. Gliomas, especially low-grade, showed above-expected tissue-blood divergence; non-neoplastic patients showed below.

Of note for this clonotype: As yet, its antigen is unknown.

The iRepertoire nested amplicon-rescue multiplex PCR amplified TCR alpha and beta CDR3s from RNA. Input was 100-400 ng of tissue mRNA or PBMC total RNA. One entry per CDR3 protein results from TCRdb running MiXCR on the multiplex PCR reads. This sample carries about 140,000 distinct CDR3 sequences, about 39% of them seen once, and the ten largest clones take around 20%. V dropped 5 bases and J dropped 4 bases, with 15 bases sitting between them. The germline V gene encodes CDR1 SGHDT and CDR2 YYEEEE. The CDR3 has 14 amino acids. The sample was glioma tissue, nonneoplastic brain tissue, or PBMCs (not recorded which). The chain is built from TRBV5-6 and TRBJ1-1; D ambiguous. The receptor was isolated from a human donor with low-grade glioma or glioblastoma, undergoing nonglioma brain surgery, or in good health (not recorded which). The CDR3 DNA reads as TGTGCCAGCAGTTATCCCACCCTGGGCACTGAAGCTTTCTTT. Its protein product is CASSYPTLGTEAFF.